The TCR beta chain described here comes from a study of PD-L1 blockade in urothelial cancer. Time point given: pretreatment peripheral blood. This clone came up a few times. The CDR3 is 13 residues long. CDR1 is SQVTM, CDR2 ANQGSEA, per germline. Trimming took off 7 bases at V and 8 bases at J, with 20 bases between the two ends. Data came from immunoSEQ multiplex PCR; TCRdb stores just in-frame clones and leaves some out. The table lists approximately 71,000 clones, about 83% of them singletons. The gene calls are TRBV29-1 and TRBJ1-2; the D gene is possibly TRBD1 (6 bases). Sample: PBMCs, taken around atezolizumab (anti-PD-L1) treatment. This clonotype was sampled from a woman in her sixties or seventies with urothelial cancer. The CDR3 region is CSDLRGTGTGYTF. The DNA of the CDR3 is TGCAGCGACCTCAGGGGCACCGGTACGGGCTACACCTTC.